This is a list of T cell receptor beta chains from one sample in a study of T-cell reconstitution after alpha-beta-depleted transplantation in children. From the PCR reads, TCRdb called clonotypes with MiXCR, one entry per CDR3 protein. The table has more than 100,000 distinct CDR3 sequences, about 21% seen once. The sample here was PBMCs, mostly from graft donor cells, taken 180 days after TCRalphabeta/CD19-depleted stem cell transplant. The origin of the receptors is a male patient between 2 and 15 years old who had a stem cell transplant for chronic granulomatous disease, so the T cells may come from the graft donor. Each CDR3 is given without its conserved first and last residue.

CDR3 length | J gene | V gene | CDR3 protein
16 | TRBJ1-6 | TRBV3-1 | ASSQEWTGPPDNSPLH
14 | TRBJ2-7 | TRBV2 | ASSEARGLLSYEQY
12 | TRBJ2-7 | TRBV27 | ASSPSAFSYEQY
10 | TRBJ2-3 | TRBV12-3/TRBV12-4 | ASSTPTDTQY
12 | TRBJ2-2 | TRBV11-1 | ASSSGQDTGELF
10 | TRBJ1-2 | TRBV12-3/TRBV12-4 | AASGIFGGYT
12 | TRBJ2-1 | TRBV15 | ATSREMEYNEQF
13 | TRBJ1-6 | TRBV5-1 | ASSPEPAYNSPLH
16 | TRBJ2-1 | TRBV7-2 | ASSLADWGRPTYNEQF
12 | TRBJ2-1 | TRBV9 | ASSVVSQGTEQF
11 | TRBJ2-7 | TRBV5-1 | ASSLDPSYEQY
10 | TRBJ2-7 | TRBV20-1 | SASGSSYEQY
14 | TRBJ1-1 | TRBV15 | ATSRGKGSFSFEAF
14 | TRBJ2-7 | TRBV5-6 | ASSLLGTSGFYEQY
12 | TRBJ2-5 | TRBV29-1 | SANPLTGVETQY
15 | TRBJ2-3 | TRBV5-5 | ASSLFWTSGYLDTQY
11 | TRBJ2-5 | TRBV5-6 | ASRGGGGETQY
13 | TRBJ2-7 | TRBV6-2/TRBV6-3 | ASSPSDRGRREQY
13 | TRBJ2-1 | TRBV5-5 | ASSLGPGPVDEQF
13 | TRBJ2-7 | TRBV10-3 | AISAFRGFSYEQY
15 | TRBJ2-2 | TRBV11-2 | ASSLDERGVVTGELF
12 | TRBJ1-1 | TRBV5-8 | ASSYRGIGTEAF
14 | TRBJ2-1 | TRBV29-1 | SVEDGLAGAYNEQF
13 | TRBJ1-2 | TRBV15 | ATSRGVGGDYGYT
14 | TRBJ2-1 | TRBV20-1 | SARGLAGGPGNEQF
12 | TRBJ2-7 | TRBV12-3/TRBV12-4 | ASTPGHPTYEQY
10 | TRBJ2-7 | TRBV25-1 | ASSEGGYEQY
14 | TRBJ1-5 | TRBV19 | ASSIGPMAGNQPQH
13 | TRBJ1-5 | TRBV24-1 | ATSEAGHNNQPQH
15 | TRBJ2-2 | TRBV5-1 | ASSESGPTLNTGELF
12 | TRBJ2-1 | TRBV13 | ASSLLLAGAKQF
13 | TRBJ2-7 | TRBV5-1 | ASSLGQAGAYEQY
14 | TRBJ2-4 | TRBV12-3/TRBV12-4 | ASSLGTSLAKNIQY
12 | TRBJ2-1 | TRBV12-3/TRBV12-4 | ASSLTPTGAEQF
10 | TRBJ2-5 | TRBV20-1 | SASGRSGAQY
9 | TRBJ2-3 | TRBV20-1 | SGLVLDTQY
10 | TRBJ2-7 | TRBV28 | ASNRGAYEQY
11 | TRBJ1-2 | TRBV7-9 | ASSLEQYYGYT
15 | TRBJ1-5 | TRBV12-3/TRBV12-4 | ASGQVAGARRNQPQH
12 | TRBJ2-5 | TRBV10-3 | AISESGGEETQY
13 | TRBJ2-7 | TRBV9 | ASSRHDRSGDEQY
15 | TRBJ2-1 | TRBV12-3/TRBV12-4 | ASSHQLAGGVYNEQF
14 | TRBJ1-6 | TRBV18 | ASSHETGGDNSPLH
13 | TRBJ2-3 | TRBV6-5 | ASSYARGGADTQY
13 | TRBJ2-7 | TRBV28 | ASRGLAGVLGEQY
13 | TRBJ2-2 | TRBV12-3/TRBV12-4 | ASTPTGGSFGELF
11 | TRBJ2-4 | TRBV27 | ASSFVPGDIQY
16 | TRBJ1-1 | TRBV7-2 | ASSLPGQLALMNTEAF
10 | TRBJ2-7 | TRBV10-1 | ASSEGRDEQY
12 | TRBJ2-7 | TRBV20-1 | SAWDSRGSYEQY
12 | TRBJ1-1 | TRBV20-1 | SASNRVGNTEAF
12 | TRBJ2-1 | TRBV5-6 | ASSLTGSDNEQF
10 | TRBJ1-1 | TRBV19 | ASRAGDAAAF
14 | TRBJ1-5 | TRBV12-3/TRBV12-4 | ASSFRTGTGEQPQH
11 | TRBJ1-1 | TRBV20-1 | SVPEAGGTEAF
12 | TRBJ1-2 | TRBV20-1 | SARTGTGYYGYT
12 | TRBJ2-7 | TRBV20-1 | SASTGTGSYEQY
13 | TRBJ2-5 | TRBV12-3/TRBV12-4 | ASSSGRERWETQY
12 | TRBJ2-2 | TRBV12-3/TRBV12-4 | ASSFRTGGGELF